This T cell receptor beta chain was profiled in a study of tumor-infiltrating lymphocytes in primary liver carcinoma. The V end lost 6 bases, the J end lost 1 base, and 15 bases lay between the germline ends. This CDR3 has 15 residues. CDR1 is MNHEY and CDR2 is SVGAGI in the germline V gene. Unsorted bulk tissue of roughly 19-30 mg yielded co-extracted RNA and DNA. No treatment had been given to the patients, who were chronically infected with HBV. TCR beta cDNA was made from roughly 450 ng total RNA with a constant-region primer. Researchers made the TCR beta libraries by running three nested multiplex PCR rounds with slightly modified ARM-PCR. Each of the first two PCR rounds ran roughly 9 cycles with TRBV1-TRBV30 forward and C-beta reverse primers. TCRdb reanalysed the multiplex PCR reads using MiXCR and keeps one entry per CDR3 protein. The sample lists over 100,000 distinct CDR3 sequences; about two thirds were seen once.

In regard to this clonotype: This likely comes from a read error, as the CDR3 has no conserved phenylalanine or tryptophan at its end.

This clonotype originated in a woman aged 55-70 years with primary liver carcinoma and hepatitis B virus infection. The sample taken for sequencing was tumor-adjacent normal liver tissue. The chain combines TRBV6-5 with TRBJ1-1; possibly TRBD1 for D (5 bases). Written as DNA, the CDR3 is TGTGCCAGCAGCACTCAGGGACGGCAGAACACTGAAGCTTTCTCT. It specifies CASSTQGRQNTEAFS.